A single sample gave rise to the 20 T cell receptor beta chains below, sequenced in a study of T cells in Graves' hyperthyroidism and ophthalmopathy. RNA transcripts provided the source from which TCR beta CDR3 regions were amplified. The primer set for the first-round RT-PCR of the TCR CDR3 was HTBI. TCRdb reanalysed the multiplex PCR reads using MiXCR and keeps one entry per CDR3 protein. This repertoire shows 250,000 to 400,000 distinct CDR3 sequences, 12% to 15% found once; its top ten account for around 32%. The specimen sequenced was blood. These receptors were taken from a woman between 40 and 50 years old with Graves' ophthalmopathy.

The chain combines TRBV4-1 with TRBJ2-1; 7 bases are shared with TRBD2. Germline lookup yields CDR1 MGHRA and CDR2 YSYEKL. The CDR3 contains 17 residues. J gave up 2 bases and V 0 bases, and 7 bases lay outside the gene matches. The CDR3 region has the DNA TGCGCCAGCAGCCAAGATTCGCTAGCGGCCGCCTACAATGAGCAGTTCTTC. Translated, it gives CASSQDSLAAAYNEQFF.

The chain uses TRBV5-4 and TRBJ2-3, with a possible D match to TRBD2 (5 bases). CDR1 and CDR2 from the germline V gene are SGHNT and YYREEE (reference sequence). This CDR3 comprises 15 residues. Trimming pared 2 bases from V and 3 bases from J, leaving 13 bases between. The CDR3 sequence is CASSFGGSGTDTQYF. As DNA, the CDR3 is TGTGCCAGCAGCTTTGGCGGTTCGGGGACAGATACGCAGTATTTT.

This clonotype was found many times. The chain is built from TRBV29-1 and TRBJ1-3; TRBD1 matches at 9 bases. There are 15 residues in the CDR3. J gave up 4 bases and V 1 base, and 5 bases lay outside the gene matches. Germline values: CDR1 SQVTM, CDR2 ANQGSEA. The CDR3 reads CSVEVGQGSGNTIYF. CDR3 nucleotides: TGCAGCGTTGAAGTCGGACAGGGGTCGGGAAACACCATATATTTT.

This sequence joins TRBV20-1 and TRBJ2-1; D assignment may be TRBD1 or TRBD2 (6 bases each). The V end lost 3 bases, the J end lost 8 bases, and 29 bases lay between the germline ends. The CDR3 sequence is 18 residues long. The germline V gene encodes CDR1 DFQATT and CDR2 SNEGSKA (reference sequence). CDR3 DNA: TGCAGTGCTAGTGTCCCCCATGGGGGCAGGGAGGTTCGCTATGAGCAGTTCTTC. This translates into CSASVPHGGREVRYEQFF.

The chain employs TRBV19 and TRBJ1-2; 10 bases align to TRBD1. The CDR3 is 14 residues long. V shed 8 bases, J shed 4 bases, and the junction held 7 bases outside the gene matches. Per germline, CDR1 LNHDA and CDR2 SQIVND (reference sequence). CDR3 sequence reads: CASHRDRGFYGYTF. In DNA form, the CDR3 reads TGTGCCAGTCACCGGGACAGGGGATTCTATGGCTACACCTTC.

This clonotype came up many times. The rearrangement links TRBV2 to TRBJ2-7; tentatively, D is TRBD2 (5 bases). The length of the CDR3 is 16 residues. The V end was cut by 11 bases, the J end by 4 bases, with 27 bases between. Per germline, CDR1 SNHLY and CDR2 FYNNEI. DNA of the CDR3: TGTGCCCAACAGACTCCGCCCTACGGGGATCCGTACGAGCAGTACTTC. It specifies CAQQTPPYGDPYEQYF.

This clonotype was counted many times. The chain couples TRBV20-1 to TRBJ2-3; TRBD2 agrees at 8 bases. In germline, CDR1 is DFQATT, CDR2 SNEGSKA (reference sequence). V gave up 3 bases and J gave up 2 bases; unmatched junction bases: 10. The CDR3 runs 16 residues. The CDR3 nucleotides read TGCAGTGCTAGGCCCCTCTCAGCGGGGGTCACAGATACGCAGTATTTT. Its protein is CSARPLSAGVTDTQYF.

This clonotype was observed many times. V usage is TRBV10-3 and J usage is TRBJ1-1, with D possibly TRBD1 on 5 matching bases. Germline CDR1 is ENHRY and CDR2 is SYGVKD. Trimming shortened V by 10 bases and J by 6 bases, and 18 bases separated the two germline ends. CDR3 length: 13 residues. The CDR3 region has the DNA TGTGCCACCAGAGGCGCGGAGGGGCCTGAAGCTTTCTTT. Translating gives CATRGAEGPEAFF.

This clonotype was seen at least ten times. The chain is built from TRBV20-1 and TRBJ2-3; 15 bases agree with TRBD2. Germline CDR1 is DFQATT and CDR2 is SNEGSKA (reference sequence). V lost 5 bases and J lost 8; bases outside the gene matches: 5. The CDR3 loop spans 14 amino acids. For the CDR3, the DNA is TGCAGTGCTCCGGGACTAGCGGGAGGTGGTACGCAGTATTTT. Amino acids: CSAPGLAGGGTQYF.

This clonotype was observed at least ten times. The rearrangement links TRBV28 to TRBJ1-2, with a possible D match to TRBD1 (6 bases). This CDR3 contains 16 residues. Germline V CDR1 and CDR2: MDHEN, SYDVKM. The ends were cut back, 5 bases at V and 5 bases at J, with 21 bases in the middle. DNA of the CDR3: TGTGCCAGCAGTATCGACAGGTTACAACCGTGGTATGGCTACACCTTC. It specifies CASSIDRLQPWYGYTF.

This clonotype was observed at least ten times. The chain is built from TRBV12-3 or TRBV12-4 and TRBJ1-5; no definite D call. The CDR3 is 15 residues long. Between the trimmed V and J ends, which lost 5 bases and 3 bases, there was a span of 14 bases. The CDR3 here is CASSPQGGNNQPQHF. The CDR3 nucleotides are TGTGCCAGCAGTCCCCAAGGAGGAAACAATCAGCCCCAGCATTTT.

Ten or more counts support this clonotype. The J gene is TRBJ2-7, the V gene TRBV28; no definite D call. This CDR3 is 14 amino acids long. V was shortened by 7 bases and J by 4 bases, with 17 bases between the two germline ends. The germline V gene has CDR1 MDHEN and CDR2 SYDVKM. The CDR3 sequence is CASTISGSRYEQYF. CDR3 DNA sequence: TGTGCCAGCACCATCTCCGGGTCAAGGTACGAGCAGTACTTC.

The genes are TRBV4-1 and TRBJ2-3; 7 positions match TRBD2. The V gene end was trimmed by 4 bases and the J gene end by 6 bases; junction bases not matched to a gene: 16. This CDR3 is built from 17 residues. Germline V gene sequence: CDR1 MGHRA, CDR2 YSYEKL. For the CDR3, the DNA is TGCGCCAGCAGCCGGCAAGGACTAGTGGGAGGAGGGGATACGCAGTATTTT. This encodes CASSRQGLVGGGDTQYF.

This clonotype was detected many times. The chain has TRBV2 and TRBJ2-7, with TRBD1 identical over 11 bases. J was trimmed by 5 bases and V by 9 bases; bases with no gene match: 9. CDR1 and CDR2 from the germline V gene are SNHLY and FYNNEI. This CDR3 comprises 14 residues. For the CDR3, the DNA is TGTGCCAGTGAGGACAGGGGGCGACTTAACGAGCAGTACTTC. It encodes CASEDRGRLNEQYF.

This clonotype was detected many times. The chain carries TRBV3-1 and TRBJ1-1; D unresolved. The CDR3 totals 12 residues. V dropped 4 bases and J dropped 6 bases, with 9 bases sitting between them. The V gene's germline CDR1 is LGHDT and CDR2 YNNKEL (reference sequence). The CDR3 spells CASSRTRSEAFF. CDR3 coding DNA: TGTGCCAGCAGCCGGACGAGGTCTGAAGCTTTCTTT.

The chain joins TRBV18 to TRBJ1-4; D might be TRBD1 (6 bases). The CDR3 sequence is 14 residues long. V was cut by 3 bases and J by 4 bases, with 9 bases left in between. The germline gives CDR1 KGHSH, CDR2 LQKENI. The CDR3 coding sequence is TGTGCCAGCTCACCGTTGGACAGTAATGAAAAACTGTTTTTT. Residues: CASSPLDSNEKLFF. The full variable domain, completed using reference TRBV18 and TRBJ1-4, is NAGVMQNPRHLVRRRGQEARLRCSPMKGHSHVYWYRQLPEEGLKFMVYLQKENIIDESGMPKERFSAEFPKEGPSILRIQQVVRGDSAAYFCASSPLDSNEKLFFGSGTQLSVL.

This clonotype has a count of ten or more. This sequence joins TRBV20-1 and TRBJ2-7; TRBD2 aligns across 10 bases. There are 13 residues in the CDR3. After removal of 2 bases from V and 4 bases from J, the junction contained 2 bases not matched to a gene. Germline values: CDR1 DFQATT, CDR2 SNEGSKA (reference sequence). As DNA, the CDR3 is TGCAGTGCTAGAACTAGCGGGGTTTACGAGCAGTACTTC. Residues: CSARTSGVYEQYF.

The chain employs TRBV6-4 and TRBJ1-2; 8 bases are shared with TRBD1. V shed 6 bases, J shed 2 bases, and the junction held 8 bases outside the gene matches. CDR1 and CDR2 from the germline V gene are MRHNA and SNTAGT. The CDR3 covers 15 residues. The chain's CDR3 is CASRGVRQGNYGYTF. The CDR3, as DNA: TGTGCCAGCAGGGGAGTCCGACAGGGGAACTATGGCTACACCTTC.

V gene TRBV5-1 combines with J gene TRBJ2-3; D uncertain. Per the germline V gene, CDR1 is SGHRS and CDR2 is YFSETQ. Trimming took off 4 bases at V and 0 bases at J, with 6 bases between the two ends. The CDR3 consists of 13 residues. The CDR3 sequence: CASSDGSTDTQYF. The CDR3 region has the DNA TGCGCCAGCAGCGACGGCAGCACAGATACGCAGTATTTT.

This clonotype was seen repeatedly, ten times or more. V gene TRBV2 combines with J gene TRBJ1-5; D is unresolved. From germline, CDR1 is SNHLY and CDR2 FYNNEI. CDR3 length: 15 amino acids. Trimming left V 5 bases short and J 6 bases short, with 17 bases between. CDR3 sequence reads: CASSPGVPGIQPQHF. The CDR3 DNA follows: TGTGCCAGCAGTCCCGGGGTCCCGGGGATTCAGCCCCAGCATTTT.